The next 17 T cell receptor beta chains were all read from a single sample in a study of blood T cells in healthy people across ages. The authors ran a second PCR of about 6 to 12 cycles using a sample-barcoded 5' primer and a J-beta primer mix. TCRdb reprocessed the 5' RACE reads with MiXCR, giving one entry per CDR3 protein. The sample has hundreds of thousands of distinct CDR3 sequences; approximately 25% are singletons. The sample was also linked to a second study, of T cells of mothers and their children.

The source material was blood. All receptors come from a boy aged 5-17 years in good health.

This clonotype was observed once. The gene calls are TRBV20-1 and TRBJ2-1; no clear D. Deletions cut 0 bases from V and 7 bases from J, with 10 bases between. Germline CDR1 is DFQATT and CDR2 is SNEGSKA (reference sequence). The length of the CDR3 is 13 residues. This CDR3 is CSARDSFVNEQFF. The CDR3 bases are TGCAGTGCTAGAGACTCGTTTGTAAATGAGCAGTTCTTC.

The J gene is TRBJ1-3, the V gene TRBV12-3 or TRBV12-4; 9 positions match TRBD1. The CDR3 runs to 16 residues. V was clipped by 5 bases and J by 4 bases; unmatched bases: 9. The CDR3 here is CASSPTGGQGGNTIYF. CDR3 nucleotide sequence: TGTGCCAGCAGTCCAACCGGAGGACAGGGGGGAAACACCATATATTTT.

The chain recombines TRBV4-3 with TRBJ1-4; TRBD1 agrees at 7 bases. The CDR3 loop spans 15 amino acids. CDR1 and CDR2 (germline): LGHNA, YSLEER. After removal of 2 bases from V and 2 bases from J, the junction contained 2 bases not matched to a gene. The CDR3 nucleotides read TGCGCCAGCAGCCAAATGACAGGGACTAATGAAAAACTGTTTTTT. Residues: CASSQMTGTNEKLFF.

This clonotype was seen only a few times. V gene TRBV11-2 combines with J gene TRBJ1-6, with 7 bases matching TRBD1. The CDR3 runs 15 residues. Per germline, CDR1 SGHAT and CDR2 FQNNGV. The J segment lost 5 bases and the V segment lost 5 bases, leaving 6 bases of the junction unmatched. The CDR3 coding sequence is TGTGCCAGCAGCCCCGGACAGGACCATAATTCACCCCTCCACTTT. It yields the protein CASSPGQDHNSPLHF.

The table lists this clonotype with a few counts. The chain carries TRBV3-1 and TRBJ1-2; D perhaps matches TRBD1 (5 bases). V was cut by 0 bases and J by 8 bases, with 10 bases left in between. Germline V gene data show CDR1 as LGHDT and CDR2 as YNNKEL (reference sequence). The CDR3 is made up of 13 amino acids. The CDR3 DNA reads as TGTGCCAGCAGCCAAGAGAGGGGCCGGGGCTACACCTTC. This codes for CASSQERGRGYTF.

V usage is TRBV7-3 and J usage is TRBJ1-6; no clear D. This CDR3 has 14 amino acids. V was shortened by 5 bases and J by 4 bases, with 9 bases between the two germline ends. Per the germline V gene, CDR1 is SGHTA and CDR2 is FQGTGA. This CDR3 reads CASSQRLYNSPLHF. The CDR3 nucleotides read TGTGCCAGCAGCCAACGACTGTATAATTCACCCCTCCACTTT.

This clonotype was seen a handful of times. This chain connects TRBV6-2 or TRBV6-3 to TRBJ2-5, with 8 nucleotides matching TRBD2. The J call could be wrong; TRBJ2-7 is a better fit for the DNA end. CDR1 is MNHEY and CDR2 is SVGEGT in the germline V gene. There are 16 residues in the CDR3. The CDR3 DNA sequence: TGTGCCAGCAGCTCACCCTCGACTAGCGTTGTCTACGAGCAGTACTTC. Its protein product is CASSSPSTSVVYEQYF.

V and J are TRBV6-5 and TRBJ1-1; possibly TRBD1 for D (5 bases). The CDR3 length is 13 residues. V lost 0 bases and J lost 8, with 10 bases in between. Germline assignment: CDR1 MNHEY and CDR2 SVGAGI. The CDR3 protein is CASSYSTRQEAFF. Written as DNA, the CDR3 is TGTGCCAGCAGTTACTCAACCAGACAGGAAGCTTTCTTT.

The chain has TRBV12-3 or TRBV12-4 and TRBJ1-2; D is perhaps TRBD1 (5 bases). The CDR3 length is 14 residues. The V gene lost 7 bases and the J gene lost 6 bases, with 18 bases spanning the gap. CDR3 sequence reads: CASTRTFNPNGYTF. The CDR3 coding sequence is TGTGCCAGCACCCGGACATTTAACCCAAATGGCTACACCTTC.

Regarding this clonotype: At one of its ends the junction is not consistent with the germline gene, which may arise from a read error. This rearrangement joins TRBV12-3 or TRBV12-4 to TRBJ2-6, with TRBD1 identical over 10 bases. The CDR3 has 17 amino acids. This chain's CDR3 is CASSFRQGAKGANVLTF. The CDR3 DNA reads as TGTGCCAGCAGTTTCAGACAGGGGGCCAAAGGGGCCAACGTCCTGACCTTC.

The chain is built from TRBV12-3 or TRBV12-4 and TRBJ2-1, with 11 bases that match TRBD1. The ends lost 6 bases at V and 5 bases at J; junction bases unmatched: 3. The CDR3 is made up of 14 amino acids. CDR3 protein: CASSGTGGDNEQFF. The CDR3 DNA reads as TGTGCCAGCAGCGGGACAGGGGGGGACAATGAGCAGTTCTTC.

V usage is TRBV5-5 and J usage is TRBJ2-5; D might be TRBD1 (5 bases). The DNA end favors TRBJ2-7, so the J call may be wrong. The germline V gene encodes CDR1 SGHKS and CDR2 YYEKEE (reference sequence). The CDR3 loop spans 16 amino acids. CDR3 sequence reads: CASSLLPGPGSYEQYV. CDR3 nucleotides: TGTGCCAGCAGCTTGTTACCCGGGCCAGGGTCATACGAGCAGTACGTC.

In this sample, this clonotype turned up a few times. V gene TRBV6-6 combines with J gene TRBJ1-4; 7 bases are shared with TRBD1. Trimming took 6 bases from V and 8 from J; bases not matched to a gene: 9. This CDR3 contains 14 residues. Germline V CDR1 and CDR2: MNHNY, SVGAGI (reference sequence). CDR3 bases: TGTGCCAGCAGACCCGACAGGGAGTGGGAAAAACTGTTTTTT. Translating it yields CASRPDREWEKLFF.

This clonotype was found a few times. The V gene is TRBV6-1, the J gene TRBJ2-1; the D is unclear. The J call may be incorrect, as the DNA end agrees better with TRBJ2-7. Germline lookup yields CDR1 MNHNS and CDR2 SASEGT. The CDR3 sequence is 14 residues long. In DNA, the CDR3 is TGTGCCAGCAGGGACGCTACCGACTCCTACGAGCAGTACTTC. Translating it yields CASRDATDSYEQYF.

A few counts support this clonotype. J is TRBJ2-1 and V is TRBV7-3, with unresolved D. Trimming shortened V by 5 bases and J by 0 bases, and 11 bases separated the two germline ends. Germline V gene lookup returns CDR1 SGHTA and CDR2 FQGTGA. The CDR3 totals 15 residues. The CDR3 here is CASSLILGSYNEQFF. CDR3 nucleotide sequence: TGTGCCAGCAGCCTCATTCTGGGCTCCTACAATGAGCAGTTCTTC.

This chain connects TRBV3-1 to TRBJ2-2; D not certain. Germline loops: CDR1 LGHDT, CDR2 YNNKEL (reference sequence). The length of the CDR3 is 17 residues. V was trimmed by 1 base and J by 5 bases, leaving 17 bases between them. The CDR3 sequence: CASSQASFWASTGELFF. In nucleotides, the CDR3 is TGTGCCAGCAGCCAAGCCTCCTTCTGGGCCTCTACCGGGGAGCTGTTTTTT. Supplemented by reference TRBV3-1 and TRBJ2-2, the full variable domain reads DTAVSQTPKYLVTQMGNDKSIKCEQNLGHDTMYWYKQDSKKFLKIMFSYNNKELIINETVPNRFSPKSPDKAHLNLHINSLELGDSAVYFCASSQASFWASTGELFFGEGSRLTVL.

The chain joins TRBV20-1 to TRBJ2-5, with D perhaps TRBD2 (5 bases). The J call may not be correct, given that the DNA end is closer to TRBJ2-7. The CDR3 extends over 12 amino acids. CDR1 is DFQATT and CDR2 is SNEGSKA in the germline V gene (reference sequence). As DNA, the CDR3 is TGCAGTGCTAGCGGGATACCTTACGAGCAGTACTTC. This codes for CSASGIPYEQYF.